This TCR beta chain was identified during a study of blood T cell repertoires in COVID-19. Study overall: Both acute and convalescent COVID-19 samples were obtained from the United States, Italy and Spain.

Per the study methods: The authors estimated nucleated cell counts from reference gene primer amplification. Here immunoSEQ multiplex PCR was the method, and the copy in TCRdb shows in-frame clones only, minus some. That table furnishes V, J and clone size, whereas the DNA furnished D and trimming. This sample has 180,000 or so clones, with approximately 89% found just once. The CDR3 totals 14 residues. The ends lost 2 bases at V and 10 bases at J; junction bases unmatched: 9. Germline loops: CDR1 ENHRY, CDR2 SYGVKD. Input material: peripheral blood. The V gene is TRBV10-3, the J gene TRBJ1-1; 8 bases align to TRBD1. The origin of this receptor is a woman aged 55-69 years with acute or convalescent COVID-19. CDR3 region: CAISEAGQGGLAFF. The CDR3 DNA reads as TGTGCCATCAGTGAGGCAGGACAGGGAGGATTAGCTTTCTTT.